This paragraph reports one T cell receptor (beta chain). Data came from immunoSEQ multiplex PCR; TCRdb stores just in-frame clones and leaves some out. The table shows 95,000 to 150,000 clones, with roughly 95% occurring only once. This specimen comes from a study of OX40 agonist ivuxolimab in advanced cancers. The CDR3 runs to 12 residues. V was shortened by 3 bases and J by 5 bases, with 7 bases between the two germline ends. Germline CDR1 reads LNHDA; CDR2 reads SQIVND (reference sequence). This specimen was CD4+ or CD8+ T cells sorted from blood, taken in a trial of the OX40 agonist ivuxolimab. The chain joins TRBV19 to TRBJ1-1; D remains ambiguous. This clonotype was obtained from an adult with an advanced solid tumor such as melanoma, head and neck, liver or kidney cancer. The CDR3 DNA follows: TGTGCCAGTAGTATGGGGTTGACTGAAGCTTTCTTT. Translating it yields CASSMGLTEAFF.